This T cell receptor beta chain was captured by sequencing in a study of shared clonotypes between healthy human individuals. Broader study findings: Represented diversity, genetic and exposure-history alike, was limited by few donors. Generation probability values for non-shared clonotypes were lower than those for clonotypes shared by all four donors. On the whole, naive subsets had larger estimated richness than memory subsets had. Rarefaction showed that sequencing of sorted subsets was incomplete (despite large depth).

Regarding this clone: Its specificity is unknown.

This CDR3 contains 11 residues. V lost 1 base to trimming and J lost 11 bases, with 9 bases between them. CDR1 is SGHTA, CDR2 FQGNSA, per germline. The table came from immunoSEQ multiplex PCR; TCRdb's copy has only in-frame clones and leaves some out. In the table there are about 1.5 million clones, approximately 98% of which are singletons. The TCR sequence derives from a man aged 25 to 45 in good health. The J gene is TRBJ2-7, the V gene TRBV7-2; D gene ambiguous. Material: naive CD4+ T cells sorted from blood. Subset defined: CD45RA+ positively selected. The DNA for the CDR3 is TGTGCCAGCAGCTTAGGGACCCAGGAGTACTTC. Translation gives CASSLGTQEYF.